The rows below give T cell receptor beta chains drawn from one sample of a study of identical twins. Each CDR3 protein is one row after TCRdb ran MiXCR on the 5' RACE reads. The repertoire holds 350,000 or so distinct CDR3 sequences, with roughly 12% as singletons. This sample also belongs to another study, concerning yellow fever vaccine responses in identical twins.

Sequenced material: CD8+ T cells sorted from blood. The receptors shown here come from a woman younger than 30 in good health. CDR3s include the opening cysteine and the closing phenylalanine or tryptophan. The D gene is left open where the match is weak. Clone size, where shown, is once, few, many, or a class for clones that have expanded.

J: TRBJ2-3; size: many; V: TRBV7-3; D: .; DNA: TGTGCCAGCAGCTTAATCGGCACAGATACGCAGTATTTT; CDR3: CASSLIGTDTQYF
J: TRBJ2-1; size: few; V: TRBV7-9; D: .; DNA: TGTGCCAGCAGGGGACCATCCGGGGGCATGTACAATGAGCAGTTCTTC; CDR3: CASRGPSGGMYNEQFF
J: TRBJ1-5; size: few; V: TRBV10-2; D: .; DNA: TGCGCCAGCAGTGATGGGGGGCTCGGGCAGCCCCAGCATTTT; CDR3: CASSDGGLGQPQHF
J: TRBJ2-7; size: many; V: TRBV12-3/TRBV12-4; D: .; DNA: TGTGCCAGCAGTTTAGCAGGGGGCTCCTACGAGCAGTACTTC; CDR3: CASSLAGGSYEQYF
J: TRBJ1-6; size: few; V: TRBV14; D: .; DNA: TGTGCCAGCAGCGAAAGGGGGGCCGGGTCCAATTCACCCCTCCACTTT; CDR3: CASSERGAGSNSPLHF
J: TRBJ2-1; size: few; V: TRBV3-1; D: TRBD1; DNA: TGTGCCAGCGGGGGGCCGGGACAGGTCTACAATGAGCAGTTCTTC; CDR3: CASGGPGQVYNEQFF
J: TRBJ1-1; size: .; V: TRBV12-3/TRBV12-4; D: TRBD1; DNA: TGTGCCAGCAGTCCAGGGACAGGATGGAACACTGAAGCTTTCTTT; CDR3: CASSPGTGWNTEAFF
J: TRBJ1-1; size: .; V: TRBV7-9; D: .; DNA: TGTGCCAGCAGCTTCCCGCACAGGGTTGAAGCTTTCTTT; CDR3: CASSFPHRVEAFF
J: TRBJ1-3; size: few; V: TRBV4-1; D: .; DNA: TGCGCCAGCAGCCCCGGAACCCGGGCCGTCTCTGGAAACACCATATATTTT; CDR3: CASSPGTRAVSGNTIYF
J: TRBJ2-1; size: .; V: TRBV14; D: .; DNA: TGTGCCAGCAGCCAAGATATGTCGGTGAGGTACAATGAGCAGTTCTTC; CDR3: CASSQDMSVRYNEQFF
J: TRBJ1-2; size: .; V: TRBV7-6; D: TRBD1; DNA: TGTGCCAGCAGCGTGGGGACAGGGGGGGTCTATGGCTACACCTTC; CDR3: CASSVGTGGVYGYTF
J: TRBJ1-6; size: .; V: TRBV5-1; D: TRBD1; DNA: TGCGCCAGCAGCGCGGACAGGGGGCAAGGTTCACCCCTCCACTTT; CDR3: CASSADRGQGSPLHF
J: TRBJ1-3; size: .; V: TRBV12-3/TRBV12-4; D: .; DNA: TGTGCCAGCAGTGCCCCAGCAGACTCTGGAAACACCATATATTTT; CDR3: CASSAPADSGNTIYF
J: TRBJ2-5; size: .; V: TRBV5-5; D: TRBD2; DNA: TGTGCCAGCAGCTTGGAGGGACTAGCGGGGGGGCGCCAAGAGACCCAGTACTTC; CDR3: CASSLEGLAGGRQETQYF
J: TRBJ2-1; size: .; V: TRBV20-1; D: .; DNA: TGCAGTGCTAGAGATAGGGTATCCGCCGATGAGCAGTTCTTC; CDR3: CSARDRVSADEQFF
J: TRBJ1-2; size: few; V: TRBV15; D: .; DNA: TGTGCCACCAGCAGAAAGGGACTGTCGGGCTACACCTTC; CDR3: CATSRKGLSGYTF
J: TRBJ1-5; size: few; V: TRBV2; D: .; DNA: TGTGCCAGCACTATTGGGATACAACAGCCCCAGCATTTT; CDR3: CASTIGIQQPQHF
J: TRBJ2-3; size: .; V: TRBV20-1; D: TRBD1; DNA: TGCAGTGCTAGCAAACAGGGGTTGCGCACAGATACGCAGTATTTT; CDR3: CSASKQGLRTDTQYF
J: TRBJ2-7; size: .; V: TRBV4-2; D: .; DNA: TGTGCCAGCAGCCAAGGGAGGGTCGGGACGGACCACACCTACGAGCAGTACTTC; CDR3: CASSQGRVGTDHTYEQYF
J: TRBJ2-3; size: many; V: TRBV27; D: .; DNA: TGTGCCAGCAGTGAATATTTCCCCGGAGGCACAGATACGCAGTATTTT; CDR3: CASSEYFPGGTDTQYF
J: TRBJ2-3; size: .; V: TRBV6-5; D: TRBD2; DNA: TGTGCCAGCAGTTACAAAGCGGGAGCTAGCACAGATACGCAGTATTTT; CDR3: CASSYKAGASTDTQYF
J: TRBJ2-1; size: .; V: TRBV6-1; D: .; DNA: TGTGCCAGCAGTGCCTTAGCGCTGTTCTACAATGAGCAGTTCTTC; CDR3: CASSALALFYNEQFF
J: TRBJ1-1; size: .; V: TRBV25-1; D: .; DNA: TGTGCCACCTCTTATCCGGGGTACACTGAAGCTTTCTTT; CDR3: CATSYPGYTEAFF
J: TRBJ2-3; size: .; V: TRBV20-1; D: .; DNA: TGCAGTGCTAGCTCGGGGAAGGAGGCGCGGCTGATTTACTGGGATACGCAGTATTTT; CDR3: CSASSGKEARLIYWDTQYF
J: TRBJ2-1; size: few; V: TRBV25-1; D: TRBD2; DNA: TGTGCCAGCAGTGCCTCACTAGCGGGAGGGTACTACAATGAGCAGTTCTTC; CDR3: CASSASLAGGYYNEQFF
J: TRBJ2-3; size: few; V: TRBV29-1; D: TRBD2; DNA: TGCAGCGTCTGCTGTCCGGCGGGGGAGCTAGATACGCAGTATTTT; CDR3: CSVCCPAGELDTQYF
J: TRBJ2-3; size: .; V: TRBV4-1; D: TRBD2; DNA: TGCGCCAGCAGCCAACATACTAGCGGGGGTGCAGATACGCAGTATTTT; CDR3: CASSQHTSGGADTQYF
J: TRBJ2-3; size: few; V: TRBV6-4; D: .; DNA: TGTGCCAGCAGTAACGGGGGCCCCACAGATACGCAGTATTTT; CDR3: CASSNGGPTDTQYF
J: TRBJ2-5; size: .; V: TRBV11-2; D: .; DNA: TGTGCCAGCACCCCGGACTACCGGCAGGGGACCCAGTACTTC; CDR3: CASTPDYRQGTQYF
J: TRBJ1-6; size: few; V: TRBV4-1; D: TRBD1; DNA: TGCGCCAGCAGCCAAGATGAACAGGGGGAGTTCGCCTATAATTCACCCCTCCACTTT; CDR3: CASSQDEQGEFAYNSPLHF
J: TRBJ2-5; size: many; V: TRBV6-1; D: TRBD2; DNA: TGTGCCAGCAGTGGACCGGGACTAGAAATGGAGACCCAGTACTTC; CDR3: CASSGPGLEMETQYF
J: TRBJ1-1; size: .; V: TRBV12-3/TRBV12-4; D: .; DNA: TGTGCCAGCAGTTTCGCCGGTTGGGGTGAAGCTTTCTTT; CDR3: CASSFAGWGEAFF
J: TRBJ2-7; size: few; V: TRBV28; D: .; DNA: TGTGCCAGCAGCTCTACCATGGACAAGTCCTACGAGCAGTACTTC; CDR3: CASSSTMDKSYEQYF
J: TRBJ1-1; size: few; V: TRBV12-3/TRBV12-4; D: .; DNA: TGTGCCAGCACCATGGGCCCAGGCACTGAAGCTTTCTTT; CDR3: CASTMGPGTEAFF
J: TRBJ2-1; size: many; V: TRBV12-3/TRBV12-4; D: .; DNA: TGTGCCAGCAGTTTGCTGTTCAATGAGCAGTTCTTC; CDR3: CASSLLFNEQFF
J: TRBJ2-1; size: .; V: TRBV11-2; D: TRBD2; DNA: TGTGCCAGCAGCTACGGAGCGGGGGGCTCCAATGAGCAGTTCTTC; CDR3: CASSYGAGGSNEQFF
J: TRBJ2-7; size: few; V: TRBV5-5; D: .; DNA: TGTGCCAGCAGTATGACCAGGTCCGCCGAGCAGTACTTC; CDR3: CASSMTRSAEQYF
J: TRBJ2-2; size: few; V: TRBV14; D: TRBD1; DNA: TGTGCCAGCAGCCCAGAAGGGGACAGGACCCTTCTTAACACCGGGGAGCTGTTTTTT; CDR3: CASSPEGDRTLLNTGELFF
J: TRBJ2-5; size: .; V: TRBV6-1; D: .; DNA: TGTGCCAGCAGAGCCTCAGGTTTTTTAGAGACCCAGTACTTC; CDR3: CASRASGFLETQYF
J: TRBJ2-3; size: few; V: TRBV29-1; D: .; DNA: TGCAGCGTTGCTTCGGATTGGGGTACAGATACGCAGTATTTT; CDR3: CSVASDWGTDTQYF
J: TRBJ2-1; size: few; V: TRBV10-3; D: .; DNA: TGTGCCATCAAGTCGCGGCAAGCCTACAATGAGCAGTTCTTC; CDR3: CAIKSRQAYNEQFF
J: TRBJ2-3; size: few; V: TRBV25-1; D: TRBD1; DNA: TGTGCCAGCAGTGAATCTCGGGACAGACACACAGATACGCAGTATTTT; CDR3: CASSESRDRHTDTQYF
J: TRBJ2-7; size: .; V: TRBV24-1; D: TRBD1; DNA: TGTGCCACCAGTGACCCACCGGGACAGGGTGCCCACGAGCAGTACTTC; CDR3: CATSDPPGQGAHEQYF
J: TRBJ2-7; size: .; V: TRBV2; D: .; DNA: TGTGCCAGCAGTGCTAGGCCCTCCTACGAGCAGTACTTC; CDR3: CASSARPSYEQYF
J: TRBJ2-1; size: few; V: TRBV6-2/TRBV6-3; D: .; DNA: TGTGCCAGCAGGGGTGGAGGCGAATCAGTCAATGAGCAGTTCTTC; CDR3: CASRGGGESVNEQFF
J: TRBJ2-7; size: .; V: TRBV12-3/TRBV12-4; D: .; DNA: TGTGCCAGCAGTCTACTAAGACAGGAGAACTACGAGCAGTACTTC; CDR3: CASSLLRQENYEQYF
J: TRBJ2-3; size: few; V: TRBV6-5; D: .; DNA: TGTGCCAGCAGTTACTCGGTGCAAGGACCAGATACGCAGTATTTT; CDR3: CASSYSVQGPDTQYF
J: TRBJ2-2; size: .; V: TRBV20-1; D: TRBD2; DNA: TGCAGTGCTCGGACTAGCGGACCGAACACCGGGGAGCTGTTTTTT; CDR3: CSARTSGPNTGELFF
J: TRBJ1-5; size: many; V: TRBV3-1; D: .; DNA: TGTGCCAGCAGCCACGAAAATCAGCCCCAGCATTTT; CDR3: CASSHENQPQHF
J: TRBJ1-1; size: .; V: TRBV20-1; D: .; DNA: TGCAGTGCCCTTAAGGGGTTACCTGAAGCTTTCTTT; CDR3: CSALKGLPEAFF
J: TRBJ1-2; size: few; V: TRBV27; D: .; DNA: TGTGCCAGCAGGCCGTCCGGGGGCGGCTACACCTTC; CDR3: CASRPSGGGYTF
J: TRBJ2-5; size: few; V: TRBV11-2; D: TRBD2; DNA: TGTGCCAGCAGCGGATGGCACGAAGCGGGAGCCCCGCGAGAGACCCAGTACTTC; CDR3: CASSGWHEAGAPRETQYF
J: TRBJ2-1; size: .; V: TRBV27; D: TRBD2; DNA: TGTGCCAGCAGTTTGGATCGTAGGTATGCTAGCGGGGGGGCGTCCTACAATGAGCAGTTCTTC; CDR3: CASSLDRRYASGGASYNEQFF
J: TRBJ2-1; size: many; V: TRBV12-5; D: .; DNA: TGTGCTAGTGGTTTTGGGGACACACGAGGGCAGTTCTTC; CDR3: CASGFGDTRGQFF
J: TRBJ2-1; size: many; V: TRBV6-1; D: TRBD2; DNA: TGTGCCAGCAGTGAAGGTGCCGGGGGGGCTTACAATGAGCAGTTCTTC; CDR3: CASSEGAGGAYNEQFF
J: TRBJ2-5; size: few; V: TRBV12-3/TRBV12-4; D: .; DNA: TGTGCCAGCAGGGAGCGGAACCAAGAGACCCAGTACTTC; CDR3: CASRERNQETQYF
J: TRBJ2-7; size: .; V: TRBV29-1; D: .; DNA: TGCAGCGTTGTGGGTTTAGGCTACGAGCAGTACTTC; CDR3: CSVVGLGYEQYF
J: TRBJ2-3; size: .; V: TRBV7-8; D: TRBD1; DNA: TGTGCCAGCAGCTTAGAGGGGACAGTCACAGATACGCAGTATTTT; CDR3: CASSLEGTVTDTQYF